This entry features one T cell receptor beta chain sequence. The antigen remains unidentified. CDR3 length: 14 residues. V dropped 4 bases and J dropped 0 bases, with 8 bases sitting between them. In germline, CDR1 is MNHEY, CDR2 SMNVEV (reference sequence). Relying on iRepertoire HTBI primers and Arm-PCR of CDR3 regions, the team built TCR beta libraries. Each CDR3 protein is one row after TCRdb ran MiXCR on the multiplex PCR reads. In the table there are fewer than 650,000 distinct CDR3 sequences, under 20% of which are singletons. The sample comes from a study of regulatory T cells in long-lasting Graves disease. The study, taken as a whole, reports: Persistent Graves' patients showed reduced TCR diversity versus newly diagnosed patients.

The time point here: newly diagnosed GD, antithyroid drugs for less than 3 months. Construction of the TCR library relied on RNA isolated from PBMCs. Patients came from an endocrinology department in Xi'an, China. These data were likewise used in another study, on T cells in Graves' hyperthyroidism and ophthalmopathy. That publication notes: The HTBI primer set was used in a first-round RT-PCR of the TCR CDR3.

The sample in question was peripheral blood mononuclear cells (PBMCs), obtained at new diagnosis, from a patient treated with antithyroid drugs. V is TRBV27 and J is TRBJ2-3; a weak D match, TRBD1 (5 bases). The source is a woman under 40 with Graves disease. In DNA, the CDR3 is TGTGCCAGCAGTTCTGACAGCAGCACAGATACGCAGTATTTT. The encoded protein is CASSSDSSTDTQYF.